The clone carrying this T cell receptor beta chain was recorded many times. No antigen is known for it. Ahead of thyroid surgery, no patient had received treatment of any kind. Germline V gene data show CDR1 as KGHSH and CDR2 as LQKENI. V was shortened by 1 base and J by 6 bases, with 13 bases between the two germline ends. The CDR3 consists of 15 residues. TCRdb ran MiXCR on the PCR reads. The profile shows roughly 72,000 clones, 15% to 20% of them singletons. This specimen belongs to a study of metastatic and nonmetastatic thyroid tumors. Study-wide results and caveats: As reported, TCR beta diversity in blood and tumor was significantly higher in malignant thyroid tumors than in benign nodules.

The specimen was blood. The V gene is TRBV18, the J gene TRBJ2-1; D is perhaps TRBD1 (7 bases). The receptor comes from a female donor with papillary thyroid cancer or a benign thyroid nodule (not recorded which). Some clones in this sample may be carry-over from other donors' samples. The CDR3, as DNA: TGTGCCAGCTCACCACAGTCAGGGGGGAGCAATGAGCAGTTCTTC. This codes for CASSPQSGGSNEQFF. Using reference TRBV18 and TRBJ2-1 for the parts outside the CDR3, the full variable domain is NAGVMQNPRHLVRRRGQEARLRCSPMKGHSHVYWYRQLPEEGLKFMVYLQKENIIDESGMPKERFSAEFPKEGPSILRIQQVVRGDSAAYFCASSPQSGGSNEQFFGPGTRLTVL.